This T cell receptor beta chain was documented in a study of regulatory T cells in long-lasting Graves disease. Across the whole study: Persistence in Graves' disease required over 5 years of antithyroid drugs plus positive TSH receptor antibodies.

The CDR3 spans 16 residues. CDR1 SGHAT and CDR2 FQNNGV come from the germline V gene. The V gene end was trimmed by 5 bases and the J gene end by 3 bases; junction bases not matched to a gene: 12. The TCR beta library used iRepertoire HTBI primers with Arm-PCR amplification of CDR3. TCRdb called the multiplex PCR reads again in MiXCR, with one record for every CDR3 protein. This table has 400,000 or so distinct CDR3 sequences, around 20% appearing once. Time point indicated: persistent/refractory GD, antithyroid drugs over 5 years with positive TRAb. The TCR library used RNA extracted from PBMCs. American Thyroid Association guidelines served as the basis for diagnosing Graves' disease. A blood draw put about 9 milliliters of peripheral blood into EDTA tubes. Study observations and caveats: Those with persistent Graves' had less TCR diversity than newly diagnosed patients.

This clonotype was seen only a few times. What it binds is not known. The TCR comes from a female donor with Graves disease. The chain joins TRBV11-2 to TRBJ1-1, with 7 bases aligning to TRBD1. This specimen consisted of peripheral blood mononuclear cells (PBMCs), obtained when the disease was refractory, from a patient treated with antithyroid drugs. CDR3 protein: CASSPLTLTGDTEAFF. CDR3 sequence (DNA): TGTGCCAGCAGCCCGCTAACCCTAACAGGGGACACTGAAGCTTTCTTT.